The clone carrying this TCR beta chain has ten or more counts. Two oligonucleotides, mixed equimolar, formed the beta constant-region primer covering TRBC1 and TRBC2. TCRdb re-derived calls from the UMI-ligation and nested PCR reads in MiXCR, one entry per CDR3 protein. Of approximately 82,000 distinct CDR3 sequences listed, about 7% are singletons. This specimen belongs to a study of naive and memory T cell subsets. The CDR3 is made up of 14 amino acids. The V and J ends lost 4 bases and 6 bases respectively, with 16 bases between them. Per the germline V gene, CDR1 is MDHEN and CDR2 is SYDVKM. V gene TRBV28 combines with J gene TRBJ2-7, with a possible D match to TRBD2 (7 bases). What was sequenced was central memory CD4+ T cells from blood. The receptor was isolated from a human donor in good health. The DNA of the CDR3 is TGTGCCAGCAGTTGGTCGGGGGGCCGACGCGAGCAGTACTTC. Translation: CASSWSGGRREQYF. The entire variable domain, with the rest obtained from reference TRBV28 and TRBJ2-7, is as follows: DVKVTQSSRYLVKRTGEKVFLECVQDMDHENMFWYRQDPGLGLRLIYFSYDVKMKEKGDIPEGYSVSREKKERFSLILESASTNQTSMYLCASSWSGGRREQYFGPGTRLTVT.